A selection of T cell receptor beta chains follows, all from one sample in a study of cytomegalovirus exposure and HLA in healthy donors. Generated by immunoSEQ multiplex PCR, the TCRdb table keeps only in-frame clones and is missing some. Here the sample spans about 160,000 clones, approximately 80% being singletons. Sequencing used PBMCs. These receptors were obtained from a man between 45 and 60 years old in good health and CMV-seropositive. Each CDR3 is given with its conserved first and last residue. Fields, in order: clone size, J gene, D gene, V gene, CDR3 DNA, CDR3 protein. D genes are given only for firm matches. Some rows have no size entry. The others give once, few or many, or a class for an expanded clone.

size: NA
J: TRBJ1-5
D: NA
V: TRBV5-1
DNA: TGCGCCAGCAGCTTGGCGGGTGGGAGACCCCAGCATTTT
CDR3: CASSLAGGRPQHF

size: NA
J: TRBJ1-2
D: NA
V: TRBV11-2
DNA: TGTGCCAGCAGCTTAGTCGCAGGGGCTCTGACTAACTATGGCTACACCTTC
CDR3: CASSLVAGALTNYGYTF

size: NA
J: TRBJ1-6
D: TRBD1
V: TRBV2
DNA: TGTGCCAGCAGCCCGGGACAGAATAATTCACCCCTCCACTTT
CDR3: CASSPGQNNSPLHF

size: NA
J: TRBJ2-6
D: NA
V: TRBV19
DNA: TGTGCCAGTAGTATACGAGAATCTGGGGCCAACGTCCTGACTTTC
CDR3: CASSIRESGANVLTF

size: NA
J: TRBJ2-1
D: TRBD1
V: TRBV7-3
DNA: TGTGCCAGCTGTCAAACCGGGACAGGGGTTCATGAGCAGTTCTTC
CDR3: CASCQTGTGVHEQFF

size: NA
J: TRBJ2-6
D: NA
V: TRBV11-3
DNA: TGTGCCAGCAGCTCCCGTAAACAGGGACCTAATGGGGCCAACGGCCTGACTTTC
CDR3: CASSSRKQGPNGANGLTF

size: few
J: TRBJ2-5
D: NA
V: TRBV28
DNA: TGTGCCAGCAGTTTAGGTGCGTCCCAGTACTTC
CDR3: CASSLGASQYF

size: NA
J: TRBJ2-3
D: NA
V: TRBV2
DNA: TGTGCCAGCAGTGTAGATAGGGGCAGCACAGATACGCAGTATTTT
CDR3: CASSVDRGSTDTQYF

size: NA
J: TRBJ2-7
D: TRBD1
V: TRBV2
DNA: TGTGCCAGCAGTGACCCCGGGACAGGGTCCTACGAGCAGTACTTC
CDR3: CASSDPGTGSYEQYF

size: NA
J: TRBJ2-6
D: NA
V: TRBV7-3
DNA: TGTGCCAGCAGCCTGGACAGCTCTGGGGCCAACGTCCTGACTTTC
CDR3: CASSLDSSGANVLTF

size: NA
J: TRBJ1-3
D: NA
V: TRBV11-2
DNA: TGTGCCAGCAGCTTAGCCGGACAGTACTCTGGAAACACCATATATTTT
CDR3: CASSLAGQYSGNTIYF

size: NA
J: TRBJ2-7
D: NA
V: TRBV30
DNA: TGTGCCTGGAACCTACAGGGAACCTACGAGCAGTACTTC
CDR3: CAWNLQGTYEQYF

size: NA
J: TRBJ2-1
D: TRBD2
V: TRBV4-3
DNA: TGCGCCAGCATCAGACTAGCGGGATCCTACAATGAGCAGTTCTTC
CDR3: CASIRLAGSYNEQFF

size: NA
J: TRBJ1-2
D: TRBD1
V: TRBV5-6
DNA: TGTGCCAGCAGCGCGGGGACAGGGGGCTTAGGGACGCATGGCTACACCTTC
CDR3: CASSAGTGGLGTHGYTF

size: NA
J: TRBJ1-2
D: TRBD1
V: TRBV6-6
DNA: TGTGCCAGCAGGGGGACAGGGGGGACCTCTACCTATGGCTACACCTTC
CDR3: CASRGTGGTSTYGYTF

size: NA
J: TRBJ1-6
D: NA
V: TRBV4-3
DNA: TGCGCCAGCAGCCAAGATTGGACAGACGGTTCACCCCTCCACTTT
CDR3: CASSQDWTDGSPLHF

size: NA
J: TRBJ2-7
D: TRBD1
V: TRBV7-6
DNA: TGTGCCAGCAGCTGGAAGACAGGGCCCTTTCAGTACGAGCAGTACTTC
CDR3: CASSWKTGPFQYEQYF